Following are 27 T cell receptor beta chains from one sample sequenced in a study of blood T cell repertoires in COVID-19. TCRdb keeps only in-frame clones here, not all; method: immunoSEQ multiplex PCR. In the table there are 100,000 to 140,000 clones, around 88% of which are singletons. What was sequenced was peripheral blood. These TCRs come from a man aged 50-59 years with active or convalescent COVID-19.

This sequence joins TRBV19 and TRBJ1-1; D is undetermined. CDR3 length: 14 amino acids. CDR1 and CDR2 from the germline V gene are LNHDA and SQIVND (reference sequence). Trimming stripped 3 bases from V and 4 bases from J, with 12 bases between. The CDR3 is CASSIKIGSTEAFF. The CDR3 DNA is TGTGCCAGTAGTATTAAGATAGGGAGCACTGAAGCTTTCTTT.

The rearrangement links TRBV18 to TRBJ1-2; the match to TRBD1 covers 7 bases. The CDR3 spans 15 residues. The ends lost 6 bases at V and 4 bases at J; junction bases unmatched: 11. In germline, CDR1 is KGHSH, CDR2 LQKENI. As DNA, the CDR3 is TGTGCCAGCTCGTCGCGGGACAGCCCCATCTATGGCTACACCTTC. Translating it yields CASSSRDSPIYGYTF. Complete variable domain (other parts from reference TRBV18 and TRBJ1-2): NAGVMQNPRHLVRRRGQEARLRCSPMKGHSHVYWYRQLPEEGLKFMVYLQKENIIDESGMPKERFSAEFPKEGPSILRIQQVVRGDSAAYFCASSSRDSPIYGYTFGSGTRLTVV.

This chain links TRBV11-2 with TRBJ1-5, with D possibly TRBD1 on 6 matching bases. Deletions cut 3 bases from V and 1 base from J, with 10 bases between. Looked up from germline, CDR1 is SGHAT and CDR2 is FQNNGV. This CDR3 contains 15 residues. CDR3 protein: CASSLSGGSNQPQHF. DNA for the CDR3: TGTGCCAGCAGCTTGTCTGGGGGCAGCAATCAGCCCCAGCATTTT.

The genes are TRBV18 and TRBJ1-1; TRBD1 might be the D (6 bases). Trimming left V 4 bases short and J 4 bases short, with 16 bases between. Germline V lookup: CDR1 KGHSH, CDR2 LQKENI. The CDR3 extends over 15 amino acids. CDR3 region: CASSRPQGSSTEAFF. As DNA, the CDR3 is TGTGCCAGCTCACGCCCACAGGGTTCATCCACTGAAGCTTTCTTT.

This rearrangement joins TRBV7-9 to TRBJ2-1; 7 nucleotides line up with TRBD1. From germline, CDR1 is SEHNR and CDR2 FQNEAQ (reference sequence). This CDR3 is 15 amino acids long. J gave up 3 bases and V 4 bases, and 6 bases lay outside the gene matches. CDR3 in DNA: TGTGCCAGCAGCTCGCAAGGGGGCAGCTACAATGAGCAGTTCTTC. This encodes CASSSQGGSYNEQFF.

The chain employs TRBV3-1 (or the pseudogene TRBV3-2) and TRBJ2-1, with 8 nucleotides matching TRBD2. This CDR3 spans 16 amino acids. Germline assignment: CDR1 LGHDT and CDR2 YNNKEL (reference sequence). V shed 1 base and J 6 bases; nucleotides not matched to a gene: 8. The CDR3 nucleotides are TGTGCCAGCAGCCAAGGCGACGGGAGGGCCCCCAATGAGCAGTTCTTC. Protein sequence: CASSQGDGRAPNEQFF.

The chain couples TRBV6-2 or TRBV6-3 to TRBJ2-5, with D unresolved. The CDR3 length is 13 residues. Germline loops: CDR1 MNHEY, CDR2 SVGEGT. Between the trimmed V and J ends, which lost 3 bases and 5 bases, there was a span of 10 bases. The CDR3 here is CASSYGPGETQYF. CDR3 bases: TGTGCCAGCAGTTATGGGCCTGGGGAGACCCAGTACTTC.

The chain joins TRBV7-8 to TRBJ2-1; a possible D gene is TRBD1 (5 bases). The CDR3 is 15 amino acids. CDR1 is SGHVS and CDR2 is FQNEAQ in the germline V gene. Trimming shortened V by 2 bases and J by 7 bases, and 15 bases separated the two germline ends. CDR3 protein: CASSLQGTKGNEQFF. In DNA, the CDR3 is TGTGCCAGCAGCTTACAGGGAACGAAGGGGAATGAGCAGTTCTTC.

V usage is TRBV28 and J usage is TRBJ2-7, with TRBD1 matching 9 bases. V lost 6 bases to trimming and J lost 4 bases; unmatched junction nucleotides: 7. Germline V CDR1 and CDR2: MDHEN, SYDVKM. This CDR3 is built from 14 residues. The CDR3 region is CASRRTGAIYEQYF. Written as DNA, the CDR3 is TGTGCCAGCAGACGGACAGGGGCAATATACGAGCAGTACTTC.

The chain employs TRBV2 and TRBJ1-4, with 11 bases fitting TRBD1. Germline values: CDR1 SNHLY, CDR2 FYNNEI. The trim removed 6 bases at V and 8 bases at J, leaving 8 bases unmatched. This CDR3 contains 15 residues. The CDR3 loop reads CASRVGTGGNEKLFF. The CDR3 bases are TGTGCCAGCAGGGTCGGGACAGGGGGGAACGAAAAACTGTTTTTT.

The chain joins TRBV5-4 to TRBJ1-1; perhaps TRBD1 as D (5 bases). This CDR3 contains 14 residues. CDR1 and CDR2 (germline): SGHNT, YYREEE (reference sequence). Deletions cut 4 bases from V and 7 bases from J, with 17 bases between. CDR3 bases: TGTGCCAGCAGCCTGCGTGCGGGACTGGATGAAGCTTTCTTT. Its protein product is CASSLRAGLDEAFF.

V gene TRBV10-1 combines with J gene TRBJ2-3; D perhaps matches TRBD2 (6 bases). Germline CDR1 reads WNHNN; CDR2 reads SYGVQD (reference sequence). The CDR3 totals 13 residues. Trimming stripped 9 bases from V and 3 bases from J, with 13 bases between. The chain's CDR3 is CASRGAGTDTQYF. The CDR3 nucleotides are TGCGCCAGTCGGGGCGCGGGAACAGATACGCAGTATTTT.

The chain has TRBV4-1 and TRBJ2-7; possibly TRBD1 for D (5 bases). The germline V gene encodes CDR1 MGHRA and CDR2 YSYEKL. This CDR3 contains 15 residues. V was shortened by 0 bases and J by 0 bases, with 9 bases between the two germline ends. CDR3 loop: CASSQEDTISYEQYF. CDR3 coding DNA: TGCGCCAGCAGCCAAGAGGACACTATCTCCTACGAGCAGTACTTC.

The gene calls are TRBV29-1 and TRBJ1-3, with TRBD1 matching over 7 bases. The CDR3 covers 14 residues. Germline V gene sequence: CDR1 SQVTM, CDR2 ANQGSEA. Trimming at V came to 6 bases and at J to 4 bases, leaving 9 bases not matched to a gene. CDR3 coding DNA: TGCAGCGTAGAGACAGGGTCGAGGGGAAACACCATATATTTT. Its translation: CSVETGSRGNTIYF.

V is TRBV27 and J is TRBJ1-2, with D unresolved. Germline lookup yields CDR1 MNHEY and CDR2 SMNVEV (reference sequence). The CDR3 loop spans 13 amino acids. V gave up 6 bases and J gave up 5 bases, with 13 bases separating them. Written as DNA, the CDR3 is TGTGCCAGCAGCCGAGGAGGTGTATATGGCTACACCTTC. Residues: CASSRGGVYGYTF.

The chain is built from TRBV6-5 and TRBJ2-2; D remains unclear. Trimming pared 7 bases from V and 6 bases from J, leaving 18 bases between. CDR1 is MNHEY and CDR2 is SVGAGI in the germline V gene. This CDR3 is built from 15 residues. The CDR3 sequence is CASNLEAGPPGELFF. The CDR3 nucleotides are TGTGCCAGCAATCTAGAGGCCGGTCCCCCCGGGGAGCTGTTTTTT.

The chain recombines TRBV3-1 (or the pseudogene TRBV3-2) with TRBJ2-6, with TRBD2 matching over 7 bases. Trimming at V came to 4 bases and at J to 0 bases, leaving 15 bases not matched to a gene. Germline loops: CDR1 LGHDT, CDR2 YNNKEL (reference sequence). The length of the CDR3 is 20 residues. The CDR3 DNA follows: TGTGCCAGCAGCCCCTGGGAGGGAGGGGAAGCTGCCTCTGGGGCCAACGTCCTGACTTTC. Its protein product is CASSPWEGGEAASGANVLTF.

The chain couples TRBV20-1 to TRBJ2-1; TRBD2 matches at 11 bases. Germline CDR1 DFQATT, CDR2 SNEGSKA (reference sequence). The junction had 18 bases not matched to a gene; V was cut back by 3 bases and J by 2 bases. The CDR3 extends over 20 amino acids. CDR3 protein: CSASRPGLAAKGETYNEQFF. DNA of the CDR3: TGCAGTGCTAGTCGTCCGGGACTAGCGGCAAAAGGGGAGACCTACAATGAGCAGTTCTTC.

This clone was counted a few times. The rearrangement uses TRBV15 and TRBJ1-1; D gene ambiguous. Trimming took 0 bases from V and 7 from J, leaving 12 bases between them. This CDR3 contains 14 residues. Germline values: CDR1 LNHNV, CDR2 YYDKDF (reference sequence). The CDR3 loop reads CATSRDNFPSEAFF. Here the CDR3 DNA reads TGTGCCACCAGCAGAGACAATTTTCCGAGTGAAGCTTTCTTT.

This clone has a handful of counts. The rearrangement uses TRBV6-4 and TRBJ2-7, with 8 nucleotides matching TRBD2. The V and J ends lost 4 bases and 2 bases, in that order; junction bases with no gene match: 7. CDR3 size: 15 residues. Germline V gives CDR1 MRHNA, CDR2 SNTAGT. The CDR3 reads CASSVEAGGPYEQYF. CDR3 sequence (DNA): TGTGCCAGCAGTGTGGAGGCGGGAGGCCCCTACGAGCAGTACTTC.

The chain employs TRBV6-5 and TRBJ1-6; D might be TRBD1 (5 bases). The CDR3 totals 14 residues. V was shortened by 2 bases and J by 8 bases, with 10 bases between the two germline ends. Germline V gene data show CDR1 as MNHEY and CDR2 as SVGAGI. CDR3 region: CASSYEGADSPLHF. DNA for the CDR3: TGTGCCAGCAGTTACGAAGGGGCGGATTCACCCCTCCACTTT.

The count of this clone is one. This sequence joins TRBV11-2 and TRBJ1-2, with 7 bases aligning to TRBD1. CDR1 SGHAT and CDR2 FQNNGV come from the germline V gene. There are 15 residues in the CDR3. Germline trimming cut 1 base from V and 6 bases from J; bases unmatched to any gene: 8. The CDR3 coding sequence is TGTGCCAGCAGCTTAGCAGGGGTCAGGGGGGATGGCTACACCTTC. Translating it yields CASSLAGVRGDGYTF.

The chain recombines TRBV5-1 with TRBJ2-7, with 9 positions matching TRBD2. The CDR3 spans 12 residues. From germline, CDR1 is SGHRS and CDR2 YFSETQ. V was pared by 4 bases and J by 6 bases, with 2 bases of the junction left unmatched. The DNA for the CDR3 is TGCGCCAGCAGCGAGACTAGCGGCGAGCAGTACTTC. This sequence encodes CASSETSGEQYF.

The chain couples TRBV10-1 to TRBJ1-4; no reliable D call. Trimming removed 3 bases at V and 13 bases at J, with 12 bases between. CDR1 and CDR2 from the germline V gene are WNHNN and SYGVQD (reference sequence). CDR3 length: 12 residues. CDR3 DNA: TGCGCCAGCAGTGACAGCGGCAAGCGACTGTTTTTT. Its protein product is CASSDSGKRLFF.

J is TRBJ1-2 and V is TRBV2; 8 nucleotides match TRBD1. The germline gives CDR1 SNHLY, CDR2 FYNNEI. The CDR3 extends over 14 amino acids. Germline trimming cut 3 bases from V and 8 bases from J; bases unmatched to any gene: 8. CDR3 nucleotides: TGTGCCAGCAGTGAGGACAGGGTTAGGGACGGCTACACCTTC. Translated: CASSEDRVRDGYTF.

The chain joins TRBV24-1 to TRBJ2-5, with D perhaps TRBD1 (5 bases). Germline V gives CDR1 KGHDR, CDR2 SFDVKD. The CDR3 has 13 amino acids. With 3 bases removed from V and 5 bases from J, the gap between germline ends came to 9 bases. DNA of the CDR3: TGTGCCACCAGTGATGGACATAGGGAGACCCAGTACTTC. Translation gives CATSDGHRETQYF.

The V call is TRBV6-5, the J call TRBJ2-1; 9 bases line up with TRBD2. V lost 5 bases, J lost 6 bases, and 8 bases stayed unmatched. The CDR3 spans 15 residues. In germline, CDR1 is MNHEY, CDR2 SVGAGI. CDR3 coding DNA: TGTGCCAGCAGTCGCCCTAGCGGGACTAGCAATGAGCAGTTCTTC. Encoded protein: CASSRPSGTSNEQFF.